This T cell receptor beta chain was recorded in a study of T cell responses to AZD1222 COVID-19 vaccine. Second-dose intervals near 4 or 12 weeks were combined. Some clones are missing from TCRdb's copy, which holds only in-frame ones; the method was immunoSEQ multiplex PCR. The table includes around 120,000 clones, just over 90% detected once. The receptor's source is an adult who received the AZD1222 COVID-19 vaccine. Sequencing used peripheral blood, obtained 28 days after the second AZD1222 dose.

The CDR3 protein is CASSVAGAGRGEEQYF. The CDR3 DNA reads as TGTGCCAGCAGTGTCGCGGGGGCAGGCCGGGGGGAAGAGCAGTACTTC. The rearrangement uses TRBV28 and TRBJ2-7; possible D gene TRBD2, 7 bases. V shed 5 bases and J shed 7 bases, with 24 bases lying between them. The CDR3 has 16 amino acids. Germline lookup yields CDR1 MDHEN and CDR2 SYDVKM.